The TCR beta chain under discussion was sequenced for a study of a mutant IDH1 vaccine in newly diagnosed glioma. Findings and caveats of the study: Pseudoprogression seemed unlinked to shifts in top peripheral T cell clonotypes.

The CDR3 sequence is 17 residues long. V was clipped by 6 bases and J by 4 bases; unmatched bases: 10. The germline V gene has CDR1 ENHRY and CDR2 SYGVKD. Time point specified: week 5, during vaccination. It was 300 ug of mutant IDH1 20-mer peptide that made up each vaccine dose, given with topical imiquimod. Clones were sequenced by immunoSEQ multiplex PCR, and TCRdb holds only the in-frame ones, with some missing. The data hold approximately 37,000 clones, with about 56% observed a single time. This clone has just a few counts. What it recognizes is unknown. Source: PBMCs, taken from a glioma patient whose treatment included an IDH1 peptide vaccine. J is TRBJ2-2 and V is TRBV10-3, with 11 positions matching TRBD2. The sequence was collected from a woman aged 18-35 years with glioma. CDR3 coding DNA: TGTGCCATCAGGAGGACCCTAGCGGGGGGTATCACCGGGGAGCTGTTTTTT. Encoded protein: CAIRRTLAGGITGELFF.